These 12 T cell receptor beta chains came from one sample sequenced in a study of T cells after posttransplantation cyclophosphamide. Sequencing used immunoSEQ multiplex PCR; TCRdb keeps in-frame clones, though not all of them. Of 15,000 to 20,000 clones detected, 87% appear once; the ten largest clones hold approximately 7.3%. A marrow graft followed busulfan-fludarabine conditioning, with cyclophosphamide on days +3 and +4. The input for sequencing was PBMCs, taken after allogeneic stem cell transplant with posttransplant cyclophosphamide. Receptor source: a female patient aged 40-50 years who received an allogeneic stem cell transplant from a related donor, was CMV-positive, and had no GVHD. The T cells may partly be graft donor cells.

The chain couples TRBV18 to TRBJ1-2; D may be TRBD1 (6 bases). Trimming removed 2 bases at V and 0 bases at J, with 10 bases between. There are 15 residues in the CDR3. The germline CDR1 and CDR2 sequences are KGHSH and LQKENI. CDR3 DNA sequence: TGTGCCAGCTCACCAATAGGGACAACTAACTATGGCTACACCTTC. This sequence encodes CASSPIGTTNYGYTF. Based on the CDR3 plus reference TRBV18 and TRBJ1-2, the full variable domain is NAGVMQNPRHLVRRRGQEARLRCSPMKGHSHVYWYRQLPEEGLKFMVYLQKENIIDESGMPKERFSAEFPKEGPSILRIQQVVRGDSAAYFCASSPIGTTNYGYTFGSGTRLTVV.

The rearrangement joins TRBV29-1 to TRBJ2-7; D might be TRBD1 (6 bases). The CDR3 length is 14 residues. Germline V CDR1 and CDR2: SQVTM, ANQGSEA. V lost 4 bases, J lost 1 base, and 14 bases lay in between. The CDR3 protein is CSVVIGTLSYEQYF. CDR3 DNA: TGCAGCGTTGTTATCGGGACACTATCCTACGAGCAGTACTTC.

The V call is TRBV21-1, the J call TRBJ1-1; the table gives TRBD1 as D, unverified against the DNA. TRBV21-1 is a pseudogene locus. The CDR3 is 16 amino acids. CDR3 protein: CASSSQQGPVNTEAFF. The CDR3 coding sequence is TGTGCCAGCAGTAGCCAACAGGGGCCGGTGAACACTGAAGCTTTCTTT.

CDR3 coding DNA: TGTGCCAGCAGCCCGGGACTAGCGGGATACAATGAGCAGTTCTTC. Encoded protein: CASSPGLAGYNEQFF. This chain links TRBV7-2 with TRBJ2-1; TRBD2 matches at 13 bases. Germline CDR1 is SGHTA and CDR2 is FQGNSA. The CDR3 has 15 residues. V shed 5 bases and J 4 bases; nucleotides not matched to a gene: 2.

This clone has only a few counts. This chain uses TRBV2 with TRBJ1-5; possible D gene TRBD1, 6 bases. V was clipped by 6 bases and J by 6 bases, with 12 bases between them. CDR3 length: 13 residues. CDR1 is SNHLY, CDR2 FYNNEI, per germline. CDR3 in DNA: TGTGCCAGCAGCGAACAGGGTAGTCAGCCCCAGCATTTT. Protein: CASSEQGSQPQHF.

The chain has TRBV27 and TRBJ2-6; D not certain. CDR3 length: 14 residues. V was pared by 6 bases and J by 0 bases, with 6 bases between. CDR1 and CDR2 (germline): MNHEY, SMNVEV (reference sequence). The CDR3 protein is CASSYHSGANVLTF. The DNA of the CDR3 is TGTGCCAGCAGCTACCACTCTGGGGCCAACGTCCTGACTTTC.

This chain joins TRBV4-3 and TRBJ1-1, with a tentative D call TRBD1 (5 bases). The V end lost 1 base, the J end lost 10 bases, and 16 bases lay between the germline ends. This CDR3 spans 14 amino acids. Germline V gene lookup returns CDR1 LGHNA and CDR2 YSLEER. The CDR3 DNA is TGCGCCAGCAGCCAAGCCCGGGCCCTAGGGGCAGCTTTCTTT. Its translation: CASSQARALGAAFF.

The J gene is TRBJ2-5, the V gene TRBV29-1; D may be TRBD1 (5 bases). Germline V gene data show CDR1 as SQVTM and CDR2 as ANQGSEA. CDR3 length equals 12 residues. Trimming removed 4 bases from V and 5 bases from J, with 11 bases in between. CDR3 DNA sequence: TGCAGCGTTGGGGCAGGGTTGGAGACCCAGTACTTC. Its protein product is CSVGAGLETQYF.

The chain joins TRBV5-1 to TRBJ1-1; a weak D match, TRBD1 (6 bases). V dropped 0 bases and J dropped 7 bases, with 13 bases sitting between them. CDR3 length: 14 residues. Germline V gene data show CDR1 as SGHRS and CDR2 as YFSETQ. Here the CDR3 reads CASSLVGAGLEAFF. The CDR3 DNA reads as TGCGCCAGCAGCTTGGTGGGGGCCGGACTTGAAGCTTTCTTT.

The CDR3 protein is CASSWTGEDPINEKLFF. Here the CDR3 DNA reads TGTGCCAGTAGTTGGACAGGGGAGGACCCCATTAATGAAAAACTGTTTTTT. The chain uses TRBV19 and TRBJ1-4; 9 bases fit TRBD1. The CDR3 has 17 residues. The V and J ends lost 5 bases and 4 bases, in that order; junction bases with no gene match: 11. Germline V gene sequence: CDR1 LNHDA, CDR2 SQIVND (reference sequence).

The rearrangement links TRBV6-6 to TRBJ1-2; 12 bases agree with TRBD1. Germline V CDR1 and CDR2: MNHNY, SVGAGI (reference sequence). This CDR3 has 15 amino acids. The V and J ends lost 2 bases and 6 bases, in that order; junction bases with no gene match: 4. CDR3 in amino acids: CASSYQGQGANGYTF. The CDR3 DNA reads as TGTGCCAGCAGTTACCAGGGACAGGGGGCCAATGGCTACACCTTC.

This clone has only one observation. The rearrangement links TRBV2 to TRBJ1-4; D not certain. With 7 bases removed from V and 2 bases from J, the gap between germline ends came to 14 bases. The V gene's germline CDR1 is SNHLY and CDR2 FYNNEI. The CDR3 is 15 residues long. CDR3 region: CASKTRRGTNEKLFF. Written as DNA, the CDR3 is TGTGCCAGCAAGACAAGGCGGGGTACTAATGAAAAACTGTTTTTT.